These T cell receptor beta chains were read from a single sample in a study of blood T cell repertoires in COVID-19. The protocol was immunoSEQ multiplex PCR, while the TCRdb copy is restricted to in-frame clones and leaves out a portion. The data hold some 300,000 clones, with 90% observed a single time. Sequencing was done on a sample of peripheral blood. The receptors derive from a woman aged 50 to 60 with COVID-19, enrolled during active disease. CDR3s include the opening cysteine and the closing phenylalanine or tryptophan. The order of the fields is clone size, D gene, CDR3 length, V gene, J gene, CDR3 protein, CDR3 DNA. D genes are given only for firm matches. Clone sizes are given selectively: once, few, many, or a class where the clone is expanded.

size: NA
D: TRBD2
length: 14
V: TRBV5-1
J: TRBJ2-1
CDR3: CASSPLAGANEQFF
DNA: TGCGCCAGCAGCCCCCTAGCGGGGGCCAATGAGCAGTTCTTC

size: NA
D: NA
length: 16
V: TRBV28
J: TRBJ1-5
CDR3: CASLHGGAYSNQPQHF
DNA: TGTGCCAGCCTCCACGGAGGGGCTTATAGCAATCAGCCCCAGCATTTT

size: once
D: NA
length: 14
V: TRBV19
J: TRBJ1-1
CDR3: CASSISFGVSEAFF
DNA: TGTGCCAGTAGTATAAGTTTCGGGGTATCTGAAGCTTTCTTT

size: NA
D: TRBD1
length: 14
V: TRBV29-1
J: TRBJ2-7
CDR3: CSVVLGQKTYEQYF
DNA: TGCAGCGTTGTCCTGGGACAGAAAACCTACGAGCAGTACTTC

size: NA
D: NA
length: 16
V: TRBV5-1
J: TRBJ1-1
CDR3: CASSLAGGELNTEAFF
DNA: TGCGCCAGCAGCTTGGCCGGGGGGGAGTTGAACACTGAAGCTTTCTTT

size: NA
D: NA
length: 15
V: TRBV4-1
J: TRBJ1-2
CDR3: CASSQVGGLGGGYTF
DNA: TGCGCCAGCAGCCAAGTCGGGGGGCTGGGCGGGGGCTACACCTTC

size: NA
D: NA
length: 17
V: TRBV30
J: TRBJ1-3
CDR3: CAWSRTHRGFAGNTIYF
DNA: TGTGCCTGGAGTAGGACCCATCGGGGATTCGCTGGAAACACCATATATTTT

size: NA
D: TRBD2
length: 17
V: TRBV27
J: TRBJ2-7
CDR3: CASSYRLAGGPGYEQYF
DNA: TGTGCCAGCAGTTATCGGCTAGCGGGAGGCCCCGGGTACGAGCAGTACTTC

size: few
D: TRBD1
length: 13
V: TRBV29-1
J: TRBJ2-5
CDR3: CSVESGGLETQYF
DNA: TGCAGCGTTGAATCAGGGGGCCTGGAGACCCAGTACTTC

size: NA
D: NA
length: 13
V: TRBV24-1
J: TRBJ1-2
CDR3: CATTTGFFYGYTF
DNA: TGTGCCACCACCACAGGGTTTTTCTATGGCTACACCTTC

size: NA
D: NA
length: 16
V: TRBV4-2
J: TRBJ2-1
CDR3: CASSQGRRDSYNEQFF
DNA: TGTGCCAGCAGCCAAGGCCGGAGGGATTCCTACAATGAGCAGTTCTTC

size: NA
D: TRBD1
length: 15
V: TRBV7-3
J: TRBJ1-2
CDR3: CASSPATGVVYGYTF
DNA: TGTGCCAGCAGCCCCGCGACAGGGGTAGTGTACGGCTACACCTTC

size: few
D: TRBD1
length: 15
V: TRBV5-1
J: TRBJ2-7
CDR3: CASSVEVGGTYEQYF
DNA: TGCGCCAGCAGCGTAGAGGTAGGGGGCACCTACGAGCAGTACTTC

size: NA
D: TRBD1
length: 14
V: TRBV29-1
J: TRBJ2-2
CDR3: CSVGDRGRAGELFF
DNA: TGCAGCGTTGGGGACAGGGGACGGGCCGGGGAGCTGTTTTTT

size: NA
D: NA
length: 16
V: TRBV18
J: TRBJ2-5
CDR3: CASSPPAGNRRETQYF
DNA: TGTGCCAGCTCACCACCGGCAGGAAACCGCCGGGAGACCCAGTACTTC

size: NA
D: TRBD1
length: 15
V: TRBV7-3
J: TRBJ2-7
CDR3: CASSSTGTGGDEQYF
DNA: TGTGCCAGCAGCTCTACCGGGACAGGGGGGGACGAGCAGTACTTC

size: NA
D: TRBD2
length: 16
V: TRBV7-2
J: TRBJ2-7
CDR3: CASSFLAGAGAVEQYF
DNA: TGTGCCAGCAGCTTCCTCGCTGGAGCGGGAGCGGTCGAGCAGTACTTC

size: once
D: TRBD1
length: 16
V: TRBV30
J: TRBJ1-6
CDR3: CAWKDRGRAYNSPLHF
DNA: TGTGCCTGGAAGGACAGGGGGCGCGCCTATAATTCACCCCTCCACTTT

size: NA
D: NA
length: 14
V: TRBV7-2
J: TRBJ2-4
CDR3: CASSSKTGTMIQYF
DNA: TGTGCCAGCAGCTCCAAAACCGGGACAATGATTCAGTACTTC

size: NA
D: TRBD1
length: 15
V: TRBV27
J: TRBJ2-1
CDR3: CASSLNRGGYNEQFF
DNA: TGTGCCAGCAGTTTAAACAGGGGTGGCTACAATGAGCAGTTCTTC

size: NA
D: NA
length: 17
V: TRBV15
J: TRBJ2-7
CDR3: CATSRGKTMNKMDEQYF
DNA: TGTGCCACCAGCAGAGGCAAAACTATGAACAAAATGGACGAGCAGTACTTC

size: NA
D: TRBD1
length: 15
V: TRBV18
J: TRBJ1-5
CDR3: CASSRGDREDQPQHF
DNA: TGTGCCAGCTCACGGGGGGACAGGGAAGATCAGCCCCAGCATTTT

size: NA
D: NA
length: 16
V: TRBV7-2
J: TRBJ2-3
CDR3: CASSLSPSGVTDTQYF
DNA: TGTGCCAGCAGCCTCAGCCCTTCGGGAGTAACAGATACGCAGTATTTT

size: NA
D: NA
length: 10
V: TRBV29-1
J: TRBJ1-2
CDR3: CSVGQETYTF
DNA: TGCAGCGTTGGTCAGGAAACCTACACCTTC

size: NA
D: NA
length: 16
V: TRBV6-1
J: TRBJ1-2
CDR3: CASSERRRDSPYGYTF
DNA: TGTGCCAGCAGTGAAAGACGACGCGACAGTCCCTATGGCTACACCTTC

size: NA
D: NA
length: 12
V: TRBV6-5
J: TRBJ2-7
CDR3: CASSHAAYEQYF
DNA: TGTGCCAGCAGTCACGCAGCCTACGAGCAGTACTTC

size: NA
D: TRBD1
length: 16
V: TRBV5-1
J: TRBJ1-2
CDR3: CASSPAGTGANYGYTF
DNA: TGCGCCAGCAGCCCCGCCGGGACAGGGGCTAACTATGGCTACACCTTC

size: NA
D: TRBD1
length: 17
V: TRBV13
J: TRBJ1-5
CDR3: CASSLGTGGRSNQPQHF
DNA: TGTGCCAGCAGCTTAGGGACAGGGGGCCGAAGCAATCAGCCCCAGCATTTT

size: NA
D: NA
length: 14
V: TRBV6-5
J: TRBJ1-5
CDR3: CASSYVTANQPQHF
DNA: TGTGCCAGCAGTTACGTCACAGCTAATCAGCCCCAGCATTTT

size: once
D: TRBD1
length: 14
V: TRBV19
J: TRBJ1-2
CDR3: CASSISGGGGGYTF
DNA: TGTGCCAGTAGTATTTCAGGAGGGGGCGGTGGCTACACCTTC

size: NA
D: NA
length: 14
V: TRBV27
J: TRBJ1-6
CDR3: CASSFEQKNSPLHF
DNA: TGTGCCAGCAGTTTTGAACAGAAAAATTCACCCCTCCACTTT

size: NA
D: TRBD2
length: 19
V: TRBV28
J: TRBJ2-3
CDR3: CASSLPGLAGGTSTDTQYF
DNA: TGTGCCAGCAGTCTTCCGGGGCTAGCGGGGGGTACTAGCACAGATACGCAGTATTTT

size: NA
D: TRBD1
length: 16
V: TRBV24-1
J: TRBJ2-7
CDR3: CATSDPRGTAPYEQYF
DNA: TGTGCCACCAGTGATCCGAGGGGGACAGCACCCTACGAGCAGTACTTC

size: NA
D: NA
length: 14
V: TRBV6-5
J: TRBJ1-5
CDR3: CATNTGLSNQPQHF
DNA: TGTGCCACAAATACCGGACTCTCCAACCAGCCCCAGCATTTT

size: NA
D: NA
length: 15
V: TRBV7-2
J: TRBJ1-1
CDR3: CASSLNPGWDTEAFF
DNA: TGTGCCAGCAGCTTAAACCCAGGATGGGACACTGAAGCTTTCTTT

size: NA
D: NA
length: 15
V: TRBV30
J: TRBJ1-4
CDR3: CAWSVRDRREEKLFF
DNA: TGTGCCTGGAGTGTACGTGACAGGAGAGAGGAAAAACTGTTTTTT

size: NA
D: NA
length: 12
V: TRBV5-4
J: TRBJ1-1
CDR3: CASSFETGWAFF
DNA: TGTGCCAGCAGCTTTGAGACGGGATGGGCTTTCTTT

size: NA
D: TRBD2
length: 16
V: TRBV6-1
J: TRBJ2-7
CDR3: CASSEETGGNSYEQYF
DNA: TGTGCCAGCAGTGAAGAGACCGGGGGGAACTCCTACGAGCAGTACTTC

size: NA
D: NA
length: 16
V: TRBV19
J: TRBJ1-5
CDR3: CASSMGKGARRQPQHF
DNA: TGTGCCAGTAGTATGGGCAAAGGGGCACGAAGGCAGCCCCAGCATTTT

size: once
D: NA
length: 14
V: TRBV20-1
J: TRBJ2-7
CDR3: CSASGRVRNAEQYF
DNA: TGCAGTGCTAGTGGGCGGGTGCGTAACGCCGAGCAGTACTTC

size: NA
D: NA
length: 16
V: TRBV4-2
J: TRBJ1-2
CDR3: CASSQAGVTTGYGYTF
DNA: TGTGCCAGCAGCCAAGCGGGGGTGACGACTGGCTATGGCTACACCTTC

size: NA
D: NA
length: 14
V: TRBV7-2
J: TRBJ1-4
CDR3: CASSLGATNEKLFF
DNA: TGTGCCAGCAGCTTAGGAGCAACTAATGAAAAACTGTTTTTT

size: NA
D: NA
length: 14
V: TRBV5-5
J: TRBJ2-5
CDR3: CASSWQGSQETQYF
DNA: TGTGCCAGCAGCTGGCAGGGGTCCCAAGAGACCCAGTACTTC

size: few
D: NA
length: 14
V: TRBV7-3
J: TRBJ2-1
CDR3: CASSSLADYNEQFF
DNA: TGTGCCAGCAGTTCCCTAGCTGATTACAATGAGCAGTTCTTC

size: NA
D: NA
length: 15
V: TRBV7-9
J: TRBJ2-3
CDR3: CASSLAGADLDTQYF
DNA: TGTGCCAGCAGCTTAGCGGGGGCAGACCTAGATACGCAGTATTTT

size: NA
D: TRBD1
length: 14
V: TRBV19
J: TRBJ2-1
CDR3: CASSIATGGNEQFF
DNA: TGTGCCAGTAGTATTGCGACAGGGGGCAATGAGCAGTTCTTC

size: NA
D: NA
length: 15
V: TRBV4-2
J: TRBJ1-2
CDR3: CASSPAGKGNYGYTF
DNA: TGTGCCAGCAGCCCCGCAGGGAAGGGGAACTATGGCTACACCTTC

size: NA
D: NA
length: 13
V: TRBV5-5
J: TRBJ2-7
CDR3: CASSHGVSFEQYF
DNA: TGTGCCAGCAGCCATGGAGTGTCATTCGAGCAGTACTTC

size: NA
D: NA
length: 15
V: TRBV27
J: TRBJ2-4
CDR3: CASSSPRGEGNIQYF
DNA: TGTGCCAGCAGTTCCCCGAGAGGCGAGGGAAACATTCAGTACTTC

size: NA
D: NA
length: 14
V: TRBV27
J: TRBJ2-7
CDR3: CASSRGELSYEQYF
DNA: TGTGCCAGCAGTCGGGGAGAACTCTCCTACGAGCAGTACTTC

size: NA
D: NA
length: 15
V: TRBV5-1
J: TRBJ1-4
CDR3: CASTEGPTTNEKLFF
DNA: TGCGCCAGCACGGAGGGGCCGACAACTAATGAAAAACTGTTTTTT

size: NA
D: TRBD1
length: 14
V: TRBV18
J: TRBJ2-4
CDR3: CASSPNRGLDIQYF
DNA: TGTGCCAGCTCCCCCAACAGGGGTTTGGACATTCAGTACTTC

size: NA
D: TRBD2
length: 14
V: TRBV11-2
J: TRBJ2-7
CDR3: CASSPRLAPYEQYF
DNA: TGTGCCAGCAGCCCACGACTAGCCCCCTACGAGCAGTACTTC

size: NA
D: TRBD2
length: 15
V: TRBV4-1
J: TRBJ2-7
CDR3: CASSQGPSGSYEQYF
DNA: TGCGCCAGCAGCCAAGGCCCTAGCGGAAGTTACGAGCAGTACTTC

size: NA
D: TRBD2
length: 15
V: TRBV12-5
J: TRBJ2-7
CDR3: CASGLGLAATYEQYF
DNA: TGTGCTAGTGGTTTGGGACTAGCGGCCACCTACGAGCAGTACTTC

size: NA
D: TRBD2
length: 13
V: TRBV15
J: TRBJ2-2
CDR3: CATSIGGAGELFF
DNA: TGTGCCACCAGCATCGGGGGGGCCGGGGAGCTGTTTTTT

size: NA
D: NA
length: 15
V: TRBV9
J: TRBJ2-1
CDR3: CASSVLPGSYNEQFF
DNA: TGTGCCAGCAGCGTTCTGCCAGGGTCCTACAATGAGCAGTTCTTC

size: NA
D: TRBD2
length: 15
V: TRBV5-4
J: TRBJ2-1
CDR3: CASSLAGGYSNEQFF
DNA: TGTGCCAGCAGCTTAGCGGGAGGGTATAGCAATGAGCAGTTCTTC

size: few
D: TRBD2
length: 14
V: TRBV29-1
J: TRBJ2-7
CDR3: CSVEDRGVSYEQYF
DNA: TGCAGCGTTGAAGATCGGGGGGTTTCCTACGAGCAGTACTTC

size: NA
D: NA
length: 14
V: TRBV25-1
J: TRBJ1-3
CDR3: CASSVGVTGNTIYF
DNA: TGTGCCAGCAGTGTAGGGGTAACTGGAAACACCATATATTTT